Listed below are T cell receptor beta chains from one sample, sequenced in a study of blood T cell repertoires in COVID-19. Only in-frame clones appear in the TCRdb table, and some are missing; sequencing was by immunoSEQ multiplex PCR. The sample carries approximately 170,000 clones, about four fifths recorded once. The sample comprised peripheral blood. The receptors originated from a man in his 70s who had recovered from COVID-19. Each CDR3 is given with its conserved first and last residue. Clone size is shown for a subset of rows, as once, few, many or a class of expanded clone.

V gene: TRBV10-3; J gene: TRBJ1-1; clone size: .; CDR3 protein: CAISDQGAVNTEAFF
V gene: TRBV6-5; J gene: TRBJ1-1; clone size: .; CDR3 protein: CASSSQGANTEAFF
V gene: TRBV3-1/TRBV3-2; J gene: TRBJ2-7; clone size: once; CDR3 protein: CASSHRTGTSGYEQYF
V gene: TRBV6-6; J gene: TRBJ2-7; clone size: .; CDR3 protein: CASSYSGGWDEQYF
V gene: TRBV29-1; J gene: TRBJ2-7; clone size: .; CDR3 protein: CSVEDQDDSYEQYF
V gene: TRBV18; J gene: TRBJ2-7; clone size: .; CDR3 protein: CASSPPKGSPYEQYF
V gene: TRBV7-9; J gene: TRBJ1-1; clone size: .; CDR3 protein: CASSLADRNTEAFF
V gene: TRBV29-1; J gene: TRBJ1-4; clone size: .; CDR3 protein: CSVESGREKLFF
V gene: TRBV27; J gene: TRBJ2-7; clone size: .; CDR3 protein: CASWPGKTGEGTYEQYF
V gene: TRBV25-1; J gene: TRBJ2-1; clone size: .; CDR3 protein: CASSGLAGSSYNEQFF
V gene: TRBV30; J gene: TRBJ2-3; clone size: .; CDR3 protein: CAWSGLSTDTQYF
V gene: TRBV6-5; J gene: TRBJ2-7; clone size: .; CDR3 protein: CASSYSGTGDYEQYF
V gene: TRBV11-3; J gene: TRBJ2-3; clone size: .; CDR3 protein: CASSLGQGYTDTQYF
V gene: TRBV7-2; J gene: TRBJ2-3; clone size: .; CDR3 protein: CASSALVAAADTQYF
V gene: TRBV4-2; J gene: TRBJ2-2; clone size: .; CDR3 protein: CASSQDWTNRGELFF
V gene: TRBV5-5; J gene: TRBJ2-3; clone size: .; CDR3 protein: CASSPGRDTQYF
V gene: TRBV6-1; J gene: TRBJ1-1; clone size: .; CDR3 protein: CASSDWAGWDTKAFF
V gene: TRBV13; J gene: TRBJ1-3; clone size: .; CDR3 protein: CASSDRSSGNTIYF
V gene: TRBV11-3; J gene: TRBJ2-1; clone size: .; CDR3 protein: CASSLGGSGSYNEQFF
V gene: TRBV5-4; J gene: TRBJ2-7; clone size: once; CDR3 protein: CASSTSRSLNSYEQYF
V gene: TRBV5-4; J gene: TRBJ2-7; clone size: .; CDR3 protein: CASSLPTESIYEQYF
V gene: TRBV7-2; J gene: TRBJ2-7; clone size: once; CDR3 protein: CASSLYPSGSSEQYF
V gene: TRBV3-1/TRBV3-2; J gene: TRBJ2-1; clone size: .; CDR3 protein: CASSQASSGRAKDNEQFF
V gene: TRBV19; J gene: TRBJ2-1; clone size: once; CDR3 protein: CASSLGLAGGHEQFF
V gene: TRBV7-2; J gene: TRBJ2-7; clone size: .; CDR3 protein: CASSILYTGTGSNEQYF
V gene: TRBV20-1; J gene: TRBJ1-2; clone size: .; CDR3 protein: CSARDSRYTF
V gene: TRBV6-5; J gene: TRBJ1-1; clone size: .; CDR3 protein: CASSYTIPRQGAKAFF
V gene: TRBV5-4; J gene: TRBJ2-3; clone size: .; CDR3 protein: CASSRTSGVTDTQYF
V gene: TRBV14; J gene: TRBJ2-1; clone size: .; CDR3 protein: CASSQNRDRDNNEQFF
V gene: TRBV3-1/TRBV3-2; J gene: TRBJ2-3; clone size: .; CDR3 protein: CASSSRLTSGSTDTQYF
V gene: TRBV5-4; J gene: TRBJ2-7; clone size: few; CDR3 protein: CASSLATSTGISYEQYF
V gene: TRBV5-1; J gene: TRBJ2-5; clone size: .; CDR3 protein: CASSRRTGGSNQETQYF
V gene: TRBV9; J gene: TRBJ2-1; clone size: .; CDR3 protein: CASSVDPGSYNEQFF
V gene: TRBV27; J gene: TRBJ1-1; clone size: .; CDR3 protein: CASRGRGLGNTEAFF
V gene: TRBV6-6; J gene: TRBJ2-1; clone size: .; CDR3 protein: CASSYDRYNEQFF
V gene: TRBV7-2; J gene: TRBJ1-4; clone size: once; CDR3 protein: CASSITGFQEKLFF
V gene: TRBV5-1; J gene: TRBJ2-7; clone size: .; CDR3 protein: CASSPGGTSVYEQYF
V gene: TRBV6-5; J gene: TRBJ2-1; clone size: once; CDR3 protein: CASSRQGLSNEQFF
V gene: TRBV24-1; J gene: TRBJ2-5; clone size: .; CDR3 protein: CATSDTGQGVGETQYF
V gene: TRBV7-8; J gene: TRBJ2-1; clone size: .; CDR3 protein: CASSLEASGIYNEQFF
V gene: TRBV27; J gene: TRBJ1-5; clone size: .; CDR3 protein: CASSSGRNQPQHF
V gene: TRBV7-8; J gene: TRBJ1-5; clone size: .; CDR3 protein: CASSLGQQATQHF
V gene: TRBV28; J gene: TRBJ2-7; clone size: .; CDR3 protein: CASSLGGSSYEQYF
V gene: TRBV30; J gene: TRBJ1-1; clone size: .; CDR3 protein: CAWSVQENTEAFF
V gene: TRBV5-1; J gene: TRBJ2-2; clone size: .; CDR3 protein: CASTDGTGTGELFF
V gene: TRBV10-3; J gene: TRBJ2-7; clone size: .; CDR3 protein: CAIGGTGPYEQYF
V gene: TRBV2; J gene: TRBJ1-3; clone size: .; CDR3 protein: CASSVDRGRNTIYF
V gene: TRBV28; J gene: TRBJ1-5; clone size: .; CDR3 protein: CASSFVQGGNQPQHF
V gene: TRBV28; J gene: TRBJ2-1; clone size: .; CDR3 protein: CASSNPGTGFHNEQFF
V gene: TRBV28; J gene: TRBJ2-1; clone size: .; CDR3 protein: CASTSGVNSYNEQFF
V gene: TRBV9; J gene: TRBJ1-6; clone size: many; CDR3 protein: CASSPRDRVTGSPLHF
V gene: TRBV10-1; J gene: TRBJ2-3; clone size: .; CDR3 protein: CASSGTSGITDTQYF
V gene: TRBV6-2/TRBV6-3; J gene: TRBJ2-5; clone size: .; CDR3 protein: CASSYSRLGSGQETQYF